This TCR beta chain is from a study of T cell repertoires in cytomegalovirus infection. This CDR3 is 17 amino acids long. Germline V gives CDR1 SGHDN, CDR2 FVKESK. The V and J ends lost 1 base and 2 bases, in that order; junction bases with no gene match: 9. TCRdb re-analysed the reads in MiXCR, keeping a single row per CDR3 protein. This repertoire shows about 350,000 distinct CDR3 sequences, about 34% found once; its top ten account for roughly 13%. A few counts support this clonotype. What it recognizes is unknown. Study findings and constraints: The study identified carriers of CMV plus the relevant HLA from cumulative public TCR beta family frequency. The ex vivo response was dominated by HLA-C-restricted CMV-specific TCR beta clonotypes.

The sample in question was cultured PBMCs, obtained from culture after CMV antigen stimulation. The chain joins TRBV14 to TRBJ1-1, with TRBD1 matching 8 bases. This TCR was sampled from a human donor in good health (CMV status not recorded). Some clones in this sample may be carry-over from other donors' samples. As DNA, the CDR3 is TGTGCCAGCAGCCAAGCAGGGGGCTCCTCCGGCAACACTGAAGCTTTCTTT. This translates into CASSQAGGSSGNTEAFF.